These 20 T cell receptor beta chains share one sample of origin, sequenced in a study of Graves' ophthalmopathy and Graves' hyperthyroidism. RNA transcripts provided the template for amplifying TCR beta CDR3 regions. The authors performed first-round RT-PCR with HTBI primers and then a second-round multiplex PCR. TCRdb redid the calling of the multiplex PCR reads with MiXCR, one entry per CDR3 protein. This table holds under 800,000 distinct CDR3 sequences, approximately 21% found once. Material for sequencing was peripheral blood. The receptors come from a woman in her late teens or twenties with stable Graves' hyperthyroidism. Some clones in this sample may be carry-over from other donors' samples.

This clonotype turned up a few times. The chain employs TRBV29-1 and TRBJ1-5, with 9 positions matching TRBD1. In germline, CDR1 is SQVTM, CDR2 ANQGSEA. The CDR3 is made up of 14 amino acids. V was pared by 4 bases and J by 3 bases, with 4 bases of the junction left unmatched. CDR3 bases: TGCAGCGTTGGAGGACAGGGGAACAATCAGCCCCAGCATTTT. Translating gives CSVGGQGNNQPQHF.

This clonotype was detected ten times or more. This rearrangement joins TRBV25-1 to TRBJ2-7, with 11 bases matching TRBD1. The junction had 11 bases not matched to a gene; V was cut back by 4 bases and J by 3 bases. Germline values: CDR1 MGHDK, CDR2 SYGVNS. The length of the CDR3 is 17 residues. The DNA for the CDR3 is TGTGCCAGCAGTGCGGAACCCGGGACAGGGGGGGTCTACGAGCAGTACTTC. Amino acid sequence: CASSAEPGTGGVYEQYF.

This clonotype showed up many times. CDR3 DNA sequence: TGTGCCAGCACCCGACAGGGGGGGACCGGGGAGCTGTTTTTT. Amino acid sequence: CASTRQGGTGELFF. The rearrangement uses TRBV6-1 and TRBJ2-2, with 9 bases identical to TRBD1. V shed 7 bases and J 5 bases; nucleotides not matched to a gene: 5. CDR1 and CDR2 from the germline V gene are MNHNS and SASEGT. The CDR3 consists of 14 residues.

This clonotype was seen repeatedly, ten times or more. The chain uses TRBV28 and TRBJ1-1; 8 bases are a match to TRBD1. Germline CDR1 is MDHEN and CDR2 is SYDVKM. The CDR3 sequence is 16 residues long. V lost 7 bases to trimming and J lost 0 bases; unmatched junction nucleotides: 10. The CDR3 region has the DNA TGTGCCAGCACCACCGGGACAGGAGTCATGAACACTGAAGCTTTCTTT. Translation gives CASTTGTGVMNTEAFF.

This clonotype was seen more than once but under ten times. The genes are TRBV12-3 or TRBV12-4 and TRBJ2-5; 7 bases are a match to TRBD2. V shed 3 bases and J 2 bases; nucleotides not matched to a gene: 6. This CDR3 comprises 15 residues. The CDR3 sequence: CASSFGLAEQETQYF. The DNA of the CDR3 is TGTGCCAGCAGTTTTGGGCTAGCGGAACAAGAGACCCAGTACTTC.

This clonotype came up a few times. This CDR3 reads CASKGPRRYEQYF. For the CDR3, the DNA is TGTGCCAGCAAGGGGCCACGGCGCTACGAGCAGTACTTC. This chain links TRBV6-1 with TRBJ2-7; TRBD1 is a possible D gene (5 bases). CDR1 is MNHNS and CDR2 is SASEGT in the germline V gene. The CDR3 has 13 amino acids. Trimming shortened V by 7 bases and J by 3 bases, and 13 bases separated the two germline ends.

This clonotype was seen at least ten times. The rearrangement joins TRBV6-9 to TRBJ1-1; the match to TRBD1 covers 7 bases. The V segment lost 7 bases and the J segment 1 base; nucleotides outside the gene matches: 15. The CDR3 has 17 residues. The germline gives CDR1 MNHGY, CDR2 SVAAGI. In DNA form, the CDR3 reads TGTGCCAGCACTCAGGGGGGGGCGCCCCGGGGGAACACTGAAGCTTTCTTT. It is translated as CASTQGGAPRGNTEAFF.

Ten or more counts support this clonotype. The rearrangement joins TRBV12-3 or TRBV12-4 to TRBJ1-5; TRBD1 aligns across 11 bases. Unmatched junction bases numbered 5, after V lost 3 bases and J lost 7 bases. This CDR3 has 15 amino acids. The CDR3, as DNA: TGTGCCAGCAGTTTTACGGGACAGGGGGGACAGCCCCAGCATTTT. Translated, it gives CASSFTGQGGQPQHF.

This clonotype was seen ten or more times. The chain recombines TRBV28 with TRBJ1-5; TRBD1 matches at 10 bases. This CDR3 comprises 16 residues. Germline CDR1 MDHEN, CDR2 SYDVKM. J was trimmed by 0 bases and V by 6 bases; bases with no gene match: 5. The CDR3 loop is CASRTGGEDSNQPQHF. In DNA form, the CDR3 reads TGTGCCAGCAGGACAGGGGGCGAGGATAGCAATCAGCCCCAGCATTTT.

This clonotype has a handful of counts. The genes are TRBV6-1 and TRBJ1-5; D may be TRBD1 (5 bases). V was cut by 3 bases and J by 6 bases, with 12 bases left in between. Germline values: CDR1 MNHNS, CDR2 SASEGT. CDR3 length: 14 residues. The CDR3 sequence: CASSEFRGLQPQHF. The DNA of the CDR3 is TGTGCCAGCAGTGAGTTCCGGGGCCTTCAGCCCCAGCATTTT.

This clonotype was counted at least ten times. V and J are TRBV25-1 and TRBJ2-7; TRBD2 is a possible D gene (5 bases). The germline V gene has CDR1 MGHDK and CDR2 SYGVNS. The CDR3 has 15 residues. V dropped 4 bases and J dropped 4 bases, with 17 bases sitting between them. The CDR3 reads CASSVYLGEGYEQYF. The CDR3, as DNA: TGTGCCAGCAGTGTCTACCTCGGGGAAGGATACGAGCAGTACTTC.

The chain combines TRBV4-1 with TRBJ1-2, with unresolved D. CDR3 size: 11 residues. Trimming pared 1 base from V and 10 bases from J, leaving 7 bases between. Germline values: CDR1 MGHRA, CDR2 YSYEKL. CDR3 region: CASSQVRNYTF. The CDR3 coding sequence is TGCGCCAGCAGCCAAGTTCGCAACTACACCTTC.

This clonotype was counted at least ten times. The chain employs TRBV12-5 and TRBJ2-4, with D tentatively TRBD1 or TRBD2 (5 bases each). The CDR3 is 16 amino acids. The V and J ends lost 4 bases and 1 base respectively, with 14 bases between them. The germline V gene has CDR1 LGHNT and CDR2 FRNRAP. CDR3 sequence: CASGSWGSAAKNIQYF. CDR3 nucleotide sequence: TGTGCTAGTGGTTCGTGGGGGTCCGCGGCCAAAAACATTCAGTACTTC.

This clonotype was counted many times. V gene TRBV19 combines with J gene TRBJ1-1; D gene ambiguous. CDR1 and CDR2 from the germline V gene are LNHDA and SQIVND (reference sequence). V was clipped by 3 bases and J by 1 base, with 6 bases between them. The length of the CDR3 is 13 residues. CDR3 bases: TGTGCCAGTAGTATGTACAGGAACACTGAAGCTTTCTTT. Protein sequence: CASSMYRNTEAFF.

Comment on this clonotype: One end of the junction is discordant with germline, which a read error may explain. CDR3 amino acids: CATSDLTRGDTGELSF. As DNA, the CDR3 is TGTGCCACCAGTGATTTGACCAGGGGGGACACCGGGGAGCTGTCTTTT. The rearrangement joins TRBV24-1 to TRBJ2-2; D is possibly TRBD1 (7 bases). Germline V CDR1 and CDR2: KGHDR, SFDVKD. The CDR3 loop spans 16 amino acids.

This clonotype was recorded at least ten times. This chain links TRBV20-1 with TRBJ2-5, with TRBD2 identical over 8 bases. This CDR3 is built from 17 residues. The germline gives CDR1 DFQATT, CDR2 SNEGSKA (reference sequence). CDR3 protein: CRVGGAGGGGVQETQYF. CDR3 DNA sequence: TGCAGAGTTGGAGGGGCGGGAGGTGGGGGCGTCCAAGAGACCCAGTACTTC.

This clonotype occurred a few times. A much larger clone sits a single nucleotide away, making a read error possible. The V call is TRBV2, the J call TRBJ2-2; D is perhaps TRBD2 (5 bases). Germline CDR1 and CDR2: SNHLY and FYNNEI. This CDR3 comprises 10 residues. The CDR3 bases are TGTGCCAGCAGGTCCGGGGAGCTGTGTTTT. As protein: CASRSGELCF.

The chain couples TRBV30 to TRBJ1-6; D might be TRBD1 (5 bases). V was cut by 1 base and J by 13 bases, with 8 bases left in between. The germline V gene encodes CDR1 GTSNPN and CDR2 SVGIG (reference sequence). The CDR3 sequence is 11 residues long. In DNA form, the CDR3 reads TGTGCCTGGAGTGGGGGGGGTCCCCTCCACTTT. It is translated as CAWSGGGPLHF.

This clonotype was recorded a few times. The chain has TRBV5-1 and TRBJ1-1; no reliable D call. Trimming stripped 5 bases from V and 1 base from J, with 15 bases between. Per germline, CDR1 SGHRS and CDR2 YFSETQ. The CDR3 extends over 15 amino acids. This CDR3 reads CASRQSSRPNTEAFF. Written as DNA, the CDR3 is TGCGCCAGCAGGCAAAGCTCGAGACCGAACACTGAAGCTTTCTTT.

The CDR3 DNA is TGCGCCAGCAGCTCACAGACGGACACTGAAGCTTTCTTT. It encodes CASSSQTDTEAFF. The V and J genes are TRBV5-1 and TRBJ1-1; D gene uncertain. This CDR3 has 13 amino acids. V was clipped by 3 bases and J by 3 bases, with 9 bases between them. Germline V gene data show CDR1 as SGHRS and CDR2 as YFSETQ.